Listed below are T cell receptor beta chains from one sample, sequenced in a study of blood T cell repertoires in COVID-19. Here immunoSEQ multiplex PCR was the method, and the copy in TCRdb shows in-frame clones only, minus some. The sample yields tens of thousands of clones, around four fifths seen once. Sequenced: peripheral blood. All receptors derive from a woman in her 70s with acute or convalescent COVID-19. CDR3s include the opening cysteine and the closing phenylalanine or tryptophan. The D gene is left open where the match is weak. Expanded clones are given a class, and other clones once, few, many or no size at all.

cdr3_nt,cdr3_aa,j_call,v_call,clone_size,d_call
TGTGCCAGCAGCTACTACACTGAAGCTTTCTTT,CASSYYTEAFF,TRBJ1-1,TRBV12-3/TRBV12-4,once,-
TGCGCCAGCAGCTTACAGGTAGCTATGCCAGATACGCAGTATTTT,CASSLQVAMPDTQYF,TRBJ2-3,TRBV5-1,once,-
TGTGCCAGCAGCGTAGGGACTAGCGGGGGCTATGAGCAGTTCTTC,CASSVGTSGGYEQFF,TRBJ2-1,TRBV9,-,TRBD2
TGTGCCAGCAGGCCTCCGGGGGGGCCTAATCAGCCCCAGCATTTT,CASRPPGGPNQPQHF,TRBJ1-5,TRBV7-8,medium-sized,-
TGTGCTAGTGGTACCGGGACTAGCGGACGCAATGAGCAGTTCTTC,CASGTGTSGRNEQFF,TRBJ2-1,TRBV12-5,-,TRBD2
TGTGCCAGCAGCACCCGGGACACCTATGGCTACACCTTC,CASSTRDTYGYTF,TRBJ1-2,TRBV9,-,-
TGTGCCACCAGTGATCGGACAGAACAAGAGACTCAGTACTTC,CATSDRTEQETQYF,TRBJ2-5,TRBV24-1,-,-
TGTGCCAGCAGCTTAACAGGGGGCGCCTACAATGAGCAGTTCTTC,CASSLTGGAYNEQFF,TRBJ2-1,TRBV5-6,few,TRBD1
TGTGCCAGTAGTCCCCGGGAGAATCAGCCCCAGCATTTT,CASSPRENQPQHF,TRBJ1-5,TRBV19,-,-
TGTGCCAGCAGCTTAAACAGGGGGGATGAAAAACTGTTTTTT,CASSLNRGDEKLFF,TRBJ1-4,TRBV7-9,-,TRBD1
TGTGCCAGTAGTATCTCAGTGGGGAGGTGGACTGAAGCTTTCTTT,CASSISVGRWTEAFF,TRBJ1-1,TRBV19,-,-
TGTGCCAGCTCACCACAGCAGGGATCCTACGAGCAGTACTTC,CASSPQQGSYEQYF,TRBJ2-7,TRBV18,-,-
TGCGCCAGCAGCCAAGATTTGTCGACAGCCAACTATGGCTACACCTTC,CASSQDLSTANYGYTF,TRBJ1-2,TRBV4-1,few,-
TGCAGCGTTGAAGCACAGGGGACTGGAAACACCATATATTTT,CSVEAQGTGNTIYF,TRBJ1-3,TRBV29-1,-,TRBD1